This note documents a single TCR beta chain sequence. The antigen is undetermined. This CDR3 contains 14 residues. Trimming pared 8 bases from V and 5 bases from J, leaving 15 bases between. The germline V gene encodes CDR1 MNHNS and CDR2 SASEGT. Peripheral blood genomic DNA, not sorted cells or RNA, was the template. This record comes from a study of T cell repertoires in aging, cancer and after chemotherapy. Study-level findings and limits: In each cancer cohort, median generation probability increased across chemotherapy, suggesting thymic output rebounded. In healthy donors, age-related TCR diversity loss mainly reflected lost richness.

Rearranged V-D-J TRB sequences were amplified with a mixed TRB-A/B primer pool. TCRdb re-derived calls from the multiplex PCR reads in MiXCR, one entry per CDR3 protein. Of 2,500 to 3,500 distinct CDR3 sequences listed, around 21% are singletons. The V and J genes are TRBV6-1 and TRBJ2-2; D is perhaps TRBD2 (6 bases). The TCR originated in a human donor with a solid tumor. Sequenced material: blood. CDR3 region: CASCGTLETGELFF. CDR3 coding DNA: TGTGCCAGCTGCGGGACCCTGGAAACCGGGGAGCTGTTTTTT.